This entry lists 7 T cell receptor beta chains sequenced from one sample in a study of blood T cell repertoires in COVID-19. Produced via immunoSEQ multiplex PCR; TCRdb's table is partial and in-frame only. This sample yields about 170,000 clones, of which about 85% are seen a single time; around 8% belongs to the top ten. The sequencing sample was made of peripheral blood. These receptors all stem from a woman aged 80 or over with COVID-19, enrolled during active disease.

The chain uses TRBV12-5 and TRBJ2-5; TRBD2 is a possible D gene (5 bases). The germline gives CDR1 LGHNT, CDR2 FRNRAP. CDR3 length: 14 residues. The V and J ends lost 5 bases and 1 base respectively, with 11 bases between them. DNA for the CDR3: TGTGCTAGTGGTCGCAGCGGATCCCAAGAGACCCAGTACTTC. As protein: CASGRSGSQETQYF.

This chain uses TRBV3-1 (or the pseudogene TRBV3-2) with TRBJ1-5; D ambiguous. V dropped 1 base and J dropped 3 bases, with 7 bases sitting between them. Per the germline V gene, CDR1 is LGHDT and CDR2 is YNNKEL (reference sequence). The CDR3 runs to 14 residues. In nucleotides, the CDR3 is TGTGCCAGCAGCCAAGGTCCCTACAATCAGCCCCAGCATTTT. It encodes CASSQGPYNQPQHF.

V gene TRBV5-1 combines with J gene TRBJ2-1; 8 bases agree with TRBD2. From germline, CDR1 is SGHRS and CDR2 YFSETQ. This CDR3 has 16 amino acids. V dropped 0 bases and J dropped 10; count of bases not matched to a gene: 12. Here the CDR3 DNA reads TGCGCCAGCAGCTTGGCCCCCTCAGCGGGAGTTGAAGAGCAGTTCTTC. Protein: CASSLAPSAGVEEQFF.

The V call is TRBV29-1, the J call TRBJ2-1; the D gene is possibly TRBD1 (6 bases). With 3 bases removed from V and 3 bases from J, the gap between germline ends came to 15 bases. Germline CDR1 and CDR2: SQVTM and ANQGSEA. CDR3 length equals 15 residues. CDR3 loop: CSVEGADTGYNEQFF. The CDR3 DNA sequence: TGCAGCGTTGAGGGGGCCGATACAGGCTACAATGAGCAGTTCTTC.

The chain uses TRBV28 and TRBJ2-4; 7 positions agree with TRBD2. The V gene end was trimmed by 6 bases and the J gene end by 10 bases; junction bases not matched to a gene: 18. The germline V gene has CDR1 MDHEN and CDR2 SYDVKM. The CDR3 length is 16 residues. The CDR3 nucleotides are TGTGCCAGCAGCTCGGTAGGGCGGGAGAGAGGAACAATTCAGTACTTC. As protein: CASSSVGRERGTIQYF. The full variable domain, its missing parts supplied by reference TRBV28 and TRBJ2-4, is DVKVTQSSRYLVKRTGEKVFLECVQDMDHENMFWYRQDPGLGLRLIYFSYDVKMKEKGDIPEGYSVSREKKERFSLILESASTNQTSMYLCASSSVGRERGTIQYFGAGTRLSVL.

This clone has a single count. The chain links TRBV9 to TRBJ2-5; unclear D gene. Trimming took 1 base from V and 5 from J, leaving 15 bases between them. The CDR3 extends over 15 amino acids. Germline V gene sequence: CDR1 SGDLS, CDR2 YYNGEE. For the CDR3, the DNA is TGTGCCAGCAGCGTACTCGGGTGGGTACGGGAGACCCAGTACTTC. It yields the protein CASSVLGWVRETQYF.

V is TRBV27 and J is TRBJ2-3; the match to TRBD2 covers 10 bases. The CDR3 is 15 amino acids. The germline V gene encodes CDR1 MNHEY and CDR2 SMNVEV (reference sequence). Trimming took 6 bases from V and 4 from J; bases not matched to a gene: 7. CDR3 coding DNA: TGTGCCAGCAGCAAAACTAGCGGGGCCCCAGATACGCAGTATTTT. Encoded protein: CASSKTSGAPDTQYF.